This is a list of T cell receptor beta chains from one sample in a study of OX40 agonist ivuxolimab in advanced cancers. Using immunoSEQ multiplex PCR, the repertoire was profiled, and TCRdb retains in-frame clones only, with some absent. The sample holds fewer than 40,000 clones; about 90% are singletons and the top ten take under 20%. The sequencing used CD4+ or CD8+ T cells sorted from blood, collected in a trial of the OX40 agonist ivuxolimab. The receptors come from an adult with an advanced solid tumor such as melanoma, head and neck, liver or kidney cancer. Each CDR3 is given with its conserved first and last residue. Each record gives: V gene, clone size, J gene, D gene, CDR3 DNA, CDR3 protein. A D gene is named only where the DNA matches it firmly. Size values are once, few and many counts, or a class for expanded clones, and some rows have none.

v_call: TRBV7-9; clone_size: .; j_call: TRBJ2-7; d_call: .; cdr3_nt: TGTGCCAGCAGCGCTTGGACAAGCAGCTCCTACGAGCAGTACTTC; cdr3_aa: CASSAWTSSSYEQYF
v_call: TRBV21-1; clone_size: .; j_call: TRBJ1-6; d_call: .; cdr3_nt: TGTGCCAGCAGCAAAGGGACACGACACTGCAACAATTCACCCCTCCACTTT; cdr3_aa: CASSKGTRHCNNSPLHF
v_call: TRBV27; clone_size: .; j_call: TRBJ2-3; d_call: TRBD1; cdr3_nt: TGTGCCAGCAGTATTGACAGGGGGCAGACAGATACGCAGTATTTT; cdr3_aa: CASSIDRGQTDTQYF
v_call: TRBV27; clone_size: .; j_call: TRBJ1-5; d_call: .; cdr3_nt: TGTGCCAGCAGTTTATATAGAGGGCAGCCCCAGCATTTT; cdr3_aa: CASSLYRGQPQHF
v_call: TRBV5-6; clone_size: .; j_call: TRBJ2-7; d_call: .; cdr3_nt: TGTGCCAGCAGCTTTGGTGAAGGGTTCTACGAGCAGTACTTC; cdr3_aa: CASSFGEGFYEQYF
v_call: TRBV11-2; clone_size: once; j_call: TRBJ1-1; d_call: .; cdr3_nt: TGTGCCAGCAGATCAGACACGAACACTGAAGCTTTCTTT; cdr3_aa: CASRSDTNTEAFF
v_call: TRBV4-2; clone_size: .; j_call: TRBJ1-1; d_call: .; cdr3_nt: TGTGCCAGCAAGGGGGGGGGCACTGAAGCTTTCTTT; cdr3_aa: CASKGGGTEAFF
v_call: TRBV7-2; clone_size: few; j_call: TRBJ2-7; d_call: TRBD2; cdr3_nt: TGTGCCAGCAGCGTGGCAAGCGGGGGGGCCTGGTACGAGCAGTACTTC; cdr3_aa: CASSVASGGAWYEQYF
v_call: TRBV9; clone_size: .; j_call: TRBJ2-1; d_call: .; cdr3_nt: TGTGCCAGCAGCGTAGGGCAGAACCTCTACAATGAGCAGTTCTTC; cdr3_aa: CASSVGQNLYNEQFF
v_call: TRBV27; clone_size: .; j_call: TRBJ1-2; d_call: .; cdr3_nt: TGTGCCAGCAGTTTATTAGGGGGGGATGGCTACACCTTC; cdr3_aa: CASSLLGGDGYTF
v_call: TRBV30; clone_size: .; j_call: TRBJ2-7; d_call: TRBD1; cdr3_nt: TGTGCCTGGGCGACCGGGACAGGGGGGTACGAGCAGTACTTC; cdr3_aa: CAWATGTGGYEQYF
v_call: TRBV5-1; clone_size: .; j_call: TRBJ2-7; d_call: .; cdr3_nt: TGCGCCAGCAGCTTGGATCGGGACATTACCTACGAGCAGTACTTC; cdr3_aa: CASSLDRDITYEQYF
v_call: TRBV19; clone_size: .; j_call: TRBJ2-7; d_call: .; cdr3_nt: TGTGCCAGTAGTTTCCGGGACGGTGGCTACGAGCAGTACTTC; cdr3_aa: CASSFRDGGYEQYF
v_call: TRBV9; clone_size: medium-sized; j_call: TRBJ1-4; d_call: .; cdr3_nt: TGTGCCAGCAGCGTAGGTGGAGGGGTAGGGGAAAAACTGTTTTTT; cdr3_aa: CASSVGGGVGEKLFF
v_call: TRBV25-1; clone_size: .; j_call: TRBJ2-7; d_call: .; cdr3_nt: TGTGCCAGCAGCAGGGGCGAGCAGTACTTC; cdr3_aa: CASSRGEQYF
v_call: TRBV7-6; clone_size: .; j_call: TRBJ2-7; d_call: TRBD1; cdr3_nt: TGTGCCAGCAGCTTAGGTCAGGGGGCCTACGAGCAGTACTTC; cdr3_aa: CASSLGQGAYEQYF
v_call: TRBV4-3; clone_size: .; j_call: TRBJ2-7; d_call: .; cdr3_nt: TGCGCCAGCAGCCAAGATACGGCCTACGAGCAGTACTTC; cdr3_aa: CASSQDTAYEQYF
v_call: TRBV29-1; clone_size: .; j_call: TRBJ2-5; d_call: TRBD2; cdr3_nt: TGCAGCGTTGAAGATCTTCCGGGGGGAGGAGAGACCCAGTACTTC; cdr3_aa: CSVEDLPGGGETQYF
v_call: TRBV7-9; clone_size: .; j_call: TRBJ2-2; d_call: TRBD2; cdr3_nt: TGTGCCAGCAGCTCCACAGCGGGGGGGCATGGGGAGCTGTTTTTT; cdr3_aa: CASSSTAGGHGELFF
v_call: TRBV7-9; clone_size: once; j_call: TRBJ1-4; d_call: TRBD1; cdr3_nt: TGTGCCAGCAGCTTAAACCTGGGACAGGGCAATGAAAAACTGTTTTTT; cdr3_aa: CASSLNLGQGNEKLFF
v_call: TRBV6-5; clone_size: .; j_call: TRBJ2-7; d_call: TRBD2; cdr3_nt: TGTGCCAGCAGTCTGACTAGCGGGGGTTTCGAGCAGTACTTC; cdr3_aa: CASSLTSGGFEQYF
v_call: TRBV6-1; clone_size: .; j_call: TRBJ1-2; d_call: .; cdr3_nt: TGTGCCAGCAGGCAGAGGGAGACTAACTATGGCTACACCTTC; cdr3_aa: CASRQRETNYGYTF
v_call: TRBV6-5; clone_size: .; j_call: TRBJ2-7; d_call: .; cdr3_nt: TGTGCCAGCACTTCGGGACCAGTCGACGAGCAGTACTTC; cdr3_aa: CASTSGPVDEQYF